These 21 T cell receptor beta chains were sequenced from one sample in a study of blood T cell repertoires in COVID-19. Repertoires were generated with immunoSEQ multiplex PCR, while TCRdb's copy carries only in-frame clones and drops some. The table has 96,000 or so clones, 85% to 95% seen once. Material for sequencing was peripheral blood. The receptors were sampled from a man aged 60-69 years with acute or convalescent COVID-19.

The rearrangement joins TRBV6-6 to TRBJ2-7; D is possibly TRBD1 (6 bases). The CDR3 is 14 residues long. CDR1 is MNHNY, CDR2 SVGAGI, per germline (reference sequence). V lost 3 bases and J 1 base, leaving 10 bases between the germline ends. CDR3 in amino acids: CASSYSQGSYEQYF. Written as DNA, the CDR3 is TGTGCCAGCAGTTATTCACAGGGTTCCTACGAGCAGTACTTC.

V gene TRBV9 combines with J gene TRBJ2-5; possibly TRBD2 for D (6 bases). The germline V gene encodes CDR1 SGDLS and CDR2 YYNGEE. The CDR3 is 15 amino acids. V gave up 8 bases and J gave up 5 bases, with 22 bases separating them. CDR3 in DNA: TGTGCCAGTGACGCCGGGGACTCGGAAGGGGAGACCCAGTACTTC. This codes for CASDAGDSEGETQYF.

The gene calls are TRBV2 and TRBJ2-3, with D tentatively TRBD2 (6 bases). The CDR3 covers 14 residues. With 8 bases removed from V and 3 bases from J, the gap between germline ends came to 15 bases. Per germline, CDR1 SNHLY and CDR2 FYNNEI. CDR3 sequence (DNA): TGTGCCAGCTGGGGGGTTGAAGGGACAGATACGCAGTATTTT. Its protein product is CASWGVEGTDTQYF.

The chain has TRBV4-3 and TRBJ2-1; 10 bases fit TRBD2. This CDR3 comprises 16 residues. Per germline, CDR1 LGHNA and CDR2 YSLEER. After removal of 6 bases from V and 7 bases from J, the junction contained 12 bases not matched to a gene. The CDR3 coding sequence is TGCGCCAGCAGTCTCGAAGCGGGGGGGGTCAGAAATGAGCAGTTCTTC. It specifies CASSLEAGGVRNEQFF.

This chain uses TRBV4-3 with TRBJ2-7; a weak D match, TRBD1 (6 bases). V gave up 3 bases and J gave up 0 bases, with 15 bases separating them. Germline CDR1 is LGHNA and CDR2 is YSLEER. This CDR3 comprises 16 residues. As DNA, the CDR3 is TGCGCCAGCAGCCAGCAAACAGGGATTCCCTCCTACGAGCAGTACTTC. Encoded protein: CASSQQTGIPSYEQYF.

This chain uses TRBV15 with TRBJ2-5; the D gene is possibly TRBD2 (6 bases). V was shortened by 7 bases and J by 9 bases, with 15 bases between the two germline ends. The CDR3 is 12 residues long. Germline CDR1 LNHNV, CDR2 YYDKDF (reference sequence). The CDR3 nucleotides read TGTGCCACCAAAGGGGACTCGGAGGCCCAGTACTTC. Translated, it gives CATKGDSEAQYF.

This chain joins TRBV4-3 and TRBJ2-5, with a possible D match to TRBD2 (7 bases). Germline lookup yields CDR1 LGHNA and CDR2 YSLEER. The V gene lost 0 bases and the J gene lost 9 bases, with 11 bases spanning the gap. The CDR3 is made up of 13 amino acids. CDR3 coding DNA: TGCGCCAGCAGCCAAGAGGGGGAGGGGGCCCAGTACTTC. Its protein is CASSQEGEGAQYF.

The table lists this clone with a count of one. This chain connects TRBV5-1 to TRBJ2-1, with 10 bases identical to TRBD2. This CDR3 has 15 residues. From germline, CDR1 is SGHRS and CDR2 YFSETQ. V shed 4 bases, J shed 8 bases, and the junction held 9 bases outside the gene matches. The CDR3 region is CASSKPSGSGDEQFF. As DNA, the CDR3 is TGCGCCAGCAGCAAACCTAGCGGGAGTGGCGATGAGCAGTTCTTC. Variable domain in full (rest from reference TRBV5-1 and TRBJ2-1): KAGVTQTPRYLIKTRGQQVTLSCSPISGHRSVSWYQQTPGQGLQFLFEYFSETQRNKGNFPGRFSGRQFSNSRSEMNVSTLELGDSALYLCASSKPSGSGDEQFFGPGTRLTVL.

This sequence joins TRBV6-6 and TRBJ1-5, with no clear D. CDR1 and CDR2 (germline): MNHNY, SVGAGI (reference sequence). Trimming pared 5 bases from V and 0 bases from J, leaving 11 bases between. CDR3 length equals 15 residues. This chain's CDR3 is CASSTGGYSNQPQHF. CDR3 in DNA: TGTGCCAGCAGTACCGGAGGCTATAGCAATCAGCCCCAGCATTTT.

The V gene is TRBV7-2, the J gene TRBJ2-7, with a possible D match to TRBD1 (7 bases). Germline lookup yields CDR1 SGHTA and CDR2 FQGNSA. Trimming stripped 2 bases from V and 1 base from J, with 12 bases between. This CDR3 comprises 15 residues. The CDR3 protein is CASSLFSGGSYEQYF. The CDR3 coding sequence is TGTGCCAGCAGCTTATTTTCAGGGGGGTCCTACGAGCAGTACTTC.

The chain links TRBV2 to TRBJ2-7, with 7 bases identical to TRBD1. With 2 bases clipped from V and 7 bases from J, the junction kept 11 bases outside the gene matches. This CDR3 has 15 residues. Germline V gene data show CDR1 as SNHLY and CDR2 as FYNNEI. Written as DNA, the CDR3 is TGTGCCAGCAGTGAATTCCCCCAGACAGGGTATGAGCAGTACTTC. The encoded protein is CASSEFPQTGYEQYF.

The chain combines TRBV4-1 with TRBJ2-7; perhaps TRBD1 as D (5 bases). V was pared by 5 bases and J by 6 bases, with 14 bases between. CDR1 and CDR2 from the germline V gene are MGHRA and YSYEKL. The CDR3 extends over 13 amino acids. CDR3 in DNA: TGCGCCAGCAGCGCAGGTTCAGGGCTCGAGCAGTACTTC. Amino acid sequence: CASSAGSGLEQYF.

This chain uses TRBV9 with TRBJ1-1, with unresolved D. Trimming left V 1 base short and J 1 base short, with 5 bases between. Germline CDR1 reads SGDLS; CDR2 reads YYNGEE. The CDR3 spans 13 residues. In nucleotides, the CDR3 is TGTGCCAGCAGCGTATCAGGGAACACTGAAGCTTTCTTT. Translating it yields CASSVSGNTEAFF.

The CDR3 spells CAWSVGTGHRNQPQHF. CDR3 DNA: TGTGCCTGGAGTGTAGGTACGGGACATAGAAATCAGCCCCAGCATTTT. This chain joins TRBV30 and TRBJ1-5; TRBD1 might be the D (6 bases). Trimming left V 0 bases short and J 4 bases short, with 16 bases between. The CDR3 runs 16 residues. The V gene's germline CDR1 is GTSNPN and CDR2 SVGIG (reference sequence).

The chain couples TRBV28 to TRBJ1-4; D remains unclear. The CDR3 length is 17 residues. Between the trimmed V and J ends, which lost 4 bases and 0 bases, there was a span of 15 bases. Per germline, CDR1 MDHEN and CDR2 SYDVKM. Here the CDR3 reads CASSYWASSTTNEKLFF. The CDR3 DNA sequence: TGTGCCAGCAGTTACTGGGCCTCCAGCACAACTAATGAAAAACTGTTTTTT.

V gene TRBV4-2 combines with J gene TRBJ1-1, with D perhaps matching TRBD1 (5 bases). This CDR3 spans 15 amino acids. Trimming took off 0 bases at V and 4 bases at J, with 12 bases between the two ends. Germline assignment: CDR1 LGHNA and CDR2 YNFKEQ. In DNA, the CDR3 is TGTGCCAGCAGCCAAGAGTCAGGGATGGGCACTGAAGCTTTCTTT. It encodes CASSQESGMGTEAFF.

The rearrangement joins TRBV6-5 to TRBJ1-2; 7 bases fit TRBD1. Trimming took 0 bases from V and 3 from J; bases not matched to a gene: 1. Germline V lookup: CDR1 MNHEY, CDR2 SVGAGI. CDR3 length: 14 residues. The CDR3 loop is CASSYSTGYYGYTF. As DNA, the CDR3 is TGTGCCAGCAGTTACTCGACAGGGTACTATGGCTACACCTTC.

The chain links TRBV19 to TRBJ1-5; D is unresolved. V lost 5 bases and J lost 0, with 11 bases in between. Germline loops: CDR1 LNHDA, CDR2 SQIVND (reference sequence). This CDR3 spans 15 amino acids. CDR3 sequence reads: CASSVIGVSNQPQHF. CDR3 in DNA: TGTGCCAGTAGTGTCATCGGGGTTAGCAATCAGCCCCAGCATTTT.

J is TRBJ2-1 and V is TRBV11-3; a weak D match, TRBD1 (7 bases). Germline V gene sequence: CDR1 SGHNT, CDR2 YENEEA. This CDR3 has 20 amino acids. V was trimmed by 3 bases and J by 4 bases, leaving 28 bases between them. CDR3 residues: CASSLGGPKQGILLYNEQFF. For the CDR3, the DNA is TGTGCCAGCAGCTTGGGGGGCCCCAAACAGGGGATACTACTGTACAATGAGCAGTTCTTC.

This clone was seen repeatedly, ten times or more. The chain combines TRBV2 with TRBJ2-5; 11 bases fit TRBD2. J gave up 6 bases and V 2 bases, and 2 bases lay outside the gene matches. Germline assignment: CDR1 SNHLY and CDR2 FYNNEI. The CDR3 is 14 amino acids. In nucleotides, the CDR3 is TGTGCCAGCAGTGAAACTAGCGGGAGTCAGACCCAGTACTTC. Translated, it gives CASSETSGSQTQYF.

The chain uses TRBV5-6 and TRBJ2-2, with a possible D match to TRBD2 (6 bases). The CDR3 length is 14 residues. Deletions cut 0 bases from V and 7 bases from J, with 10 bases between. Per germline, CDR1 SGHDT and CDR2 YYEEEE. The DNA of the CDR3 is TGTGCCAGCAGCTTGGGGTTTAGCGGCGGGGAGCTGTTTTTT. Translating it yields CASSLGFSGGELFF.